This paragraph covers one T cell receptor (beta chain) sequence. This CDR3 has 11 residues. Germline assignment: CDR1 SGHAT and CDR2 FQNNGV. V lost 4 bases to trimming and J lost 6 bases, with 3 bases between them. These data are taken from a study of cytomegalovirus exposure and HLA in healthy donors. Primers for the PCR totalled 60 Vbeta and 13 Jbeta. Clones were sequenced by immunoSEQ multiplex PCR, and TCRdb holds only the in-frame ones, with some missing. There are approximately 120,000 clones in the sample; about 76% occur only once, and 13% lies in the top ten. The chain uses TRBV11-2 and TRBJ2-2; D remains unclear. The sample consisted of PBMCs. This receptor was obtained from a woman in her fifties or sixties in good health and CMV-seropositive. CDR3 sequence (DNA): TGTGCCAGCAGCTCGTCCGGGGAGCTGTTTTTT. The encoded protein is CASSSSGELFF. Full variable domain (remainder filled in from reference TRBV11-2 and TRBJ2-2): EAGVAQSPRYKIIEKRQSVAFWCNPISGHATLYWYQQILGQGPKLLIQFQNNGVVDDSQLPKDRFSAERLKGVDSTLKIQPAKLEDSAVYLCASSSSGELFFGEGSRLTVL.